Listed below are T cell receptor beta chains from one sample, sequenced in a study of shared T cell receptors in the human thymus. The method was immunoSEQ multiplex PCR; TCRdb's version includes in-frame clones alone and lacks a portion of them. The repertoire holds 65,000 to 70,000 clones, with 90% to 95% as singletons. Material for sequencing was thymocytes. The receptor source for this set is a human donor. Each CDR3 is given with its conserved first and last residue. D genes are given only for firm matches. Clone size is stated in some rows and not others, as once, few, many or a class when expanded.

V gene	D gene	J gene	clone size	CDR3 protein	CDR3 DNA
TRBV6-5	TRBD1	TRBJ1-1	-	CASTQVEGAGTEAFF	TGTGCCAGCACCCAGGTGGAGGGGGCGGGCACTGAAGCTTTCTTT
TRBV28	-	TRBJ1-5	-	CASSSLRDSDSNQPQHF	TGTGCCAGCAGTTCCTTGCGGGACTCTGATAGCAATCAGCCCCAGCATTTT
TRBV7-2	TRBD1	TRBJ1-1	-	CASSLRGGTVNTEAFF	TGTGCCAGCAGCTTACGGGGTGGGACAGTGAACACTGAAGCTTTCTTT
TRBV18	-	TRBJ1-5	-	CASSPQGRGGNQPQHF	TGTGCCAGCTCACCCCAGGGTCGAGGGGGCAATCAGCCCCAGCATTTT
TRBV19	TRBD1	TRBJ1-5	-	CASSIGRWTGNELRNQPQHF	TGTGCCAGTAGTATAGGGAGGTGGACAGGGAATGAATTGCGCAATCAGCCCCAGCATTTT
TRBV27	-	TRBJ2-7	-	CASISLAGENPYEQYF	TGTGCCAGCATTTCCCTCGCAGGGGAAAACCCCTACGAGCAGTACTTC
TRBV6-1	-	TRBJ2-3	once	CASNKQDTQYF	TGTGCCAGCAACAAGCAGGATACGCAGTATTTT
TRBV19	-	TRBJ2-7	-	CASSIGERSKGPYEQYF	TGTGCCAGTAGTATTGGTGAAAGGTCTAAGGGCCCCTACGAGCAGTACTTC
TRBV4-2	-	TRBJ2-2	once	CASSQDPQGHSNTGELFF	TGTGCCAGCAGCCAAGATCCCCAAGGACATTCGAACACCGGGGAGCTGTTTTTT
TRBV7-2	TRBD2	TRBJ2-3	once	CASSLTPPGGLTDTQYF	TGTGCCAGCAGCTTAACCCCCCCGGGGGGGTTAACAGATACGCAGTATTTT
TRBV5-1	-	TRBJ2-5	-	CASSSTGGTSSNQETQYF	TGCGCCAGCAGCTCTACAGGGGGGACTAGCTCAAACCAAGAGACCCAGTACTTC
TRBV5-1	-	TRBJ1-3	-	CASSSFSAEGGNTIYF	TGCGCCAGCAGCTCTTTCTCGGCAGAAGGCGGAAACACCATATATTTT
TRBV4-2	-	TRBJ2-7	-	CASSQEAGAYEQYF	TGTGCCAGCAGCCAAGAGGCAGGGGCCTACGAGCAGTACTTC
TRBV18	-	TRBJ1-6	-	CASSPRGRGSNSPLHF	TGTGCCAGCTCACCGAGAGGACGCGGGAGTAATTCACCCCTCCACTTT
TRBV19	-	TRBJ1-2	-	CASGGGDGYTF	TGTGCCAGTGGAGGGGGGGATGGCTACACCTTC
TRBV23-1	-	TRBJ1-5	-	CASSHYPAWENQPQHF	TGCGCCAGCAGTCATTACCCCGCGTGGGAGAATCAGCCCCAGCATTTT
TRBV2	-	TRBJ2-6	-	CASSLALSGANVLTF	TGTGCCAGCAGTTTAGCTCTCTCTGGGGCCAACGTCCTGACTTTC
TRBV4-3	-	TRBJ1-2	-	CASSHTRGKEGGYTF	TGCGCCAGCAGCCATACGAGGGGGAAGGAGGGAGGCTACACCTTC
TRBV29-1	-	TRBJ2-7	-	CSVGRYGEPTYEQYF	TGCAGCGTGGGCCGTTATGGGGAACCCACCTACGAGCAGTACTTC
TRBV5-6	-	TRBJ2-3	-	CASSLPPGRGGTDTQYF	TGTGCCAGCAGCTTACCTCCCGGGCGGGGAGGCACAGATACGCAGTATTTT
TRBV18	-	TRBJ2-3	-	CASSPRSFQGSTDTQYF	TGTGCCAGCTCACCGCGGAGTTTTCAGGGCAGCACAGATACGCAGTATTTT
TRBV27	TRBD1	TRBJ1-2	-	CASSRRNRGDGYTF	TGTGCCAGCAGCCGGCGAAACAGGGGTGACGGCTACACCTTC
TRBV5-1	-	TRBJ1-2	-	CASSFGRGGGYTF	TGCGCCAGCAGCTTCGGGCGGGGCGGGGGCTACACCTTC
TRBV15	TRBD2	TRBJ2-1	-	CATSSTVAGASYNEQFF	TGTGCCACCAGTAGTACCGTAGCGGGGGCCTCCTACAATGAGCAGTTCTTC
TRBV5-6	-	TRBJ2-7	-	CASSFHRDGPGSYEQYF	TGTGCCAGCAGCTTCCACAGGGACGGTCCGGGTTCCTACGAGCAGTACTTC
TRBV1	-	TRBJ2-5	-	CNSKFGLAGGAQKETQYF	TGCAACAGTAAATTCGGACTAGCGGGGGGAGCCCAGAAGGAGACCCAGTACTTC
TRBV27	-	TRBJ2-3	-	CASSFTQGVGADTQYF	TGTGCCAGCAGTTTTACTCAGGGAGTAGGCGCAGATACGCAGTATTTT
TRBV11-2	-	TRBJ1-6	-	CASSFAGSPNSPLHF	TGTGCCAGCAGCTTTGCTGGGTCACCCAATTCACCCCTCCACTTT
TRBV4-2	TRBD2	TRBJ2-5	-	CASSHFQTSGGETQYF	TGTGCCAGCAGTCATTTTCAAACTAGCGGGGGAGAGACCCAGTACTTC
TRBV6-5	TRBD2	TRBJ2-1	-	CASSLGTGGYNEQFF	TGTGCCAGCAGTCTCGGGACGGGAGGTTACAATGAGCAGTTCTTC
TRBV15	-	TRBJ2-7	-	CATSRVKKGNYEQYF	TGTGCCACCAGCAGAGTCAAGAAAGGGAACTACGAGCAGTACTTC
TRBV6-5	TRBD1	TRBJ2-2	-	CASRHDRDTGELFF	TGTGCCAGTCGCCACGACAGGGACACCGGGGAGCTGTTTTTT
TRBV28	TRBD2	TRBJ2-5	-	CASSLLVGRASGETQYF	TGTGCCAGCAGTTTATTGGTAGGGAGGGCTAGCGGAGAGACCCAGTACTTC
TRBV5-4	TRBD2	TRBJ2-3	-	CASSLSAGETLDTQYF	TGTGCCAGCAGCTTAAGTGCGGGGGAGACTTTAGATACGCAGTATTTT
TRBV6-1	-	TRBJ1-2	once	CASSEARGNANYGYTF	TGTGCCAGCAGTGAAGCGCGGGGGAACGCTAACTATGGCTACACCTTC
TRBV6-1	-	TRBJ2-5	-	CASSESDQETQYF	TGTGCCAGCAGTGAATCTGACCAAGAGACCCAGTACTTC
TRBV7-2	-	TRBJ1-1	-	CASTPTPSLEAFF	TGTGCCAGCACCCCAACCCCTTCACTTGAAGCTTTCTTT